This is a list of T cell receptor beta chains from one sample in a study of T cell clonotyping in hematopoietic cell transplantation. Data came from immunoSEQ multiplex PCR; TCRdb stores just in-frame clones and leaves some out. This sample has 17,000 or so clones; about 71% occur once, and the top ten carry 7.5% to 10%. The material sequenced was peripheral blood mononuclear cells. These receptor sequences come from a woman aged 55-69 years in good health. Some clones in this sample may be carry-over from other donors' samples. Both conserved end residues are part of each CDR3. The order of the fields is V gene, D gene, clone size, J gene, CDR3 DNA, CDR3 protein. A D gene is named only where the DNA matches it firmly. The size entry is marked missing in some rows and otherwise reads once, few, many or a size class.

>TRBV30|-|few|TRBJ2-5
TGTGCCTGGAGTCTATGGAGCGAACAAGAGACCCAGTACTTC
CAWSLWSEQETQYF
>TRBV14|TRBD1|-|TRBJ1-1
TGTGCCAGCAGCCAAGTCGGGGACAGGGGAGCTTCCTTT
CASSQVGDRGASF
>TRBV7-6|-|-|TRBJ2-7
TGTGCCACCACCACGGAGGGAGAGCAGTACTTC
CATTTEGEQYF
>TRBV9|-|-|TRBJ1-2
TGTGCCAGCAGCGTTACCGCCGGGGGCGAAGGCTACACCTTC
CASSVTAGGEGYTF
>TRBV6-5|TRBD2|-|TRBJ2-2
TGTGCCAGCAGAGGGGGACTAGCGGGTGTCGGGGAGCTGTTTTTT
CASRGGLAGVGELFF
>TRBV5-4|TRBD1|-|TRBJ1-2
TGTGCCAGCAGCGGAGGGACAGGCTATGGCTACACCTTC
CASSGGTGYGYTF
>TRBV9|TRBD1|-|TRBJ2-1
TGTGCCAGCAGCGGGACAGGGTGGGGGAATGAGCAGTTCTTC
CASSGTGWGNEQFF
>TRBV28|-|-|TRBJ2-7
TGTGCCAGCAGTTTACAGACAGTTAGGAGGTACGAGCAGTACTTC
CASSLQTVRRYEQYF
>TRBV19|TRBD1|-|TRBJ1-5
TGTGCCAGTAGCATGACAGGGGGCAATCAGCCCCAGCATTTT
CASSMTGGNQPQHF
>TRBV7-9|-|-|TRBJ2-7
TGTGCCAGCAGCTTGACAGTGCCAGGGGACGAGCAGTACTTC
CASSLTVPGDEQYF
>TRBV15|-|-|TRBJ1-1
TGTGCCACCAGCCCAACCTTAGGGCAGAACACTGAAGCTTTCTTT
CATSPTLGQNTEAFF
>TRBV30|-|few|TRBJ2-1
TGTGCCTGGAGTTGGCTAGTAGATGAGCAGTTCTTC
CAWSWLVDEQFF
>TRBV7-9|-|-|TRBJ2-7
TGTGCCAGCAGCTTCCGGGACCTAGGCAACGAGCAGTACTTC
CASSFRDLGNEQYF
>TRBV2|-|-|TRBJ1-1
TGTGCCAGCATCAGGACAACGAACACTGAAGCTTTCTTT
CASIRTTNTEAFF
>TRBV14|TRBD1|-|TRBJ2-5
TGTGCCAGCAGCTGGGACAGGGGTGAGACCCAGTACTTC
CASSWDRGETQYF
>TRBV30|-|few|TRBJ2-3
TGTGCCTGGAGGAGTAGCGGAAGCACAGATACGCAGTATTTT
CAWRSSGSTDTQYF
>TRBV4-3|-|-|TRBJ2-7
TGCGCCAGCAGCCACGAAACGGGCAGGGTTGAGCAGTACTTC
CASSHETGRVEQYF
>TRBV5-6|-|-|TRBJ1-2
TGTGCCAGCAGCGCGACAGTGGAGTATGGCTACACCTTC
CASSATVEYGYTF
>TRBV7-9|-|few|TRBJ1-5
TGTGCCAGCAGCTTACAGGGTGATTTCAATCAGCCCCAGCATTTT
CASSLQGDFNQPQHF
>TRBV30|-|-|TRBJ1-6
TGTGCCTGGAGTGTAAGGGTTCCGCGTCTCGGAAATTCACCCCTCCACTTT
CAWSVRVPRLGNSPLHF
>TRBV4-3|-|-|TRBJ2-1
TGCGCCAGCAGCCAAGATTCGGCGGAATACAATGAGCAGTTCTTC
CASSQDSAEYNEQFF
>TRBV6-5|-|-|TRBJ2-1
TGTGCCAGCAGTTACGTCTCTGGGGCGGCTTACAATGAGCAGTTCTTC
CASSYVSGAAYNEQFF
>TRBV7-2|TRBD1|-|TRBJ1-4
TGTGCCAGCAGCTTACCACGGACAGGGGAACTGTTTTTT
CASSLPRTGELFF
>TRBV30|-|-|TRBJ1-1
TGTGCCTGGAGCCTCAAATGGGAAGCTTTCTTT
CAWSLKWEAFF
>TRBV6-5|-|medium-sized|TRBJ2-7
TGTGCCAGCAGTACGGGGTTCAACGAGCAGTACTTC
CASSTGFNEQYF
>TRBV30|-|-|TRBJ2-7
TGTGCCTGGAGGGGAGTGGGGTGGGAGCAGTACTTC
CAWRGVGWEQYF
>TRBV5-1|TRBD1|once|TRBJ2-7
TGCGCCAGCAGCATCGGGACAGGTAGTTACTACGAGCAGTACTTC
CASSIGTGSYYEQYF
>TRBV5-1|-|-|TRBJ1-5
TGCGCCAGCAGCTTGGGCGCGAATCAGCCCCAGCATTTT
CASSLGANQPQHF
>TRBV7-2|-|-|TRBJ2-3
TGTGCCAGCAGCACCCTCAGTGCCGATACGCAGTATTTT
CASSTLSADTQYF
>TRBV6-1|-|-|TRBJ2-1
TGTGCCAGCAGTGATGGTGCAGCCTCCGATGAGCAGTTCTTC
CASSDGAASDEQFF
>TRBV28|-|few|TRBJ1-2
TGTGCCAGCAGTTTTGGATTGACAGGTAGCGGCTACACCTTC
CASSFGLTGSGYTF
>TRBV5-1|TRBD2|-|TRBJ2-3
TGCGCCAGCGCCCCGTCCTGGGGGGGTTCCACAGATACGCAGTATTTT
CASAPSWGGSTDTQYF
>TRBV6-5|TRBD1|-|TRBJ1-3
TGTGCCAGCAGTTACTCGACAGGGGGCACTGGAAACACCATATATTTT
CASSYSTGGTGNTIYF
>TRBV5-1|TRBD1|-|TRBJ2-5
TGCGCCAGCCGCGCTAACACAGGGGAAGAGACCCAGTACTTC
CASRANTGEETQYF
>TRBV7-2|TRBD1|-|TRBJ2-3
TGTGCCAGCAGTCTGACAGGGGGCATGTGGGATACGCAGTATTTT
CASSLTGGMWDTQYF
>TRBV5-6|-|-|TRBJ2-2
TGTGCCAGCAGCTTGGGTGACTCCGGGGAGCTGTTTTTT
CASSLGDSGELFF
>TRBV5-6|-|-|TRBJ2-5
TGTGCCAGCAGCTTTGGGAAGACAGGCAGACAAGAGACCCAGTACTTC
CASSFGKTGRQETQYF
>TRBV5-1|-|-|TRBJ1-1
TGCGCCAGCAGCTTGGCCATAGGACGGAGTGGTAGCACTGAAGCTTTCTTT
CASSLAIGRSGSTEAFF
>TRBV30|-|-|TRBJ1-1
TGTGCCTGGAGCAACGCGCCCCAGGGGTCTGAAGCTTTCTTT
CAWSNAPQGSEAFF
>TRBV5-1|TRBD1|-|TRBJ2-3
TGCGCCAGCAAGCGGGCAGGGGGCCTCGATACGCAGTATTTT
CASKRAGGLDTQYF
>TRBV7-2|TRBD2|-|TRBJ2-5
TGTGCCAGCAGCTTAGATGCGGGAGGTTGGGAGACCCAGTACTTC
CASSLDAGGWETQYF
>TRBV5-1|-|-|TRBJ2-3
TGCGCCAGCAGCCCAAGGGGGCGGGGGGACACAGATACGCAGTATTTT
CASSPRGRGDTDTQYF
>TRBV28|-|-|TRBJ2-7
TGTGCCAGCAGTTTATGGGGGCTCGAGCAGTACTTC
CASSLWGLEQYF
>TRBV30|-|-|TRBJ1-4
TGTGCCTGGAGTGGTACACGGGAGGCTAATGAAAAACTGTTTTTT
CAWSGTREANEKLFF